This entry lists 29 T cell receptor beta chains sequenced from one sample in a study of T cell repertoires in cytomegalovirus infection. TCRdb reprocessed the reads with MiXCR, giving one entry per CDR3 protein. The profile shows approximately 120,000 distinct CDR3 sequences, about 31% of them singletons. These TCRs' antigens remain unknown. Sequenced material: CD8+ T cells from cultured PBMCs, taken from culture after CMV antigen stimulation. Receptors were obtained from a human donor in good health (CMV status not recorded). Some clones in this sample may be carry-over from other donors' samples.

The V and J genes are TRBV7-9 and TRBJ2-3, with D perhaps matching TRBD1 (7 bases). The CDR3 has 15 residues. Between the trimmed V and J ends, which lost 4 bases and 6 bases, there was a span of 17 bases. The germline CDR1 and CDR2 sequences are SEHNR and FQNEAQ (reference sequence). Written as DNA, the CDR3 is TGTGCCAGCAGCTGGAATACAGGGGAGGAGGATACGCAGTATTTT. Translation: CASSWNTGEEDTQYF.

The chain links TRBV4-1 to TRBJ1-2; 10 bases match TRBD1. The germline gives CDR1 MGHRA, CDR2 YSYEKL. V shed 3 bases and J 4 bases; nucleotides not matched to a gene: 8. The CDR3 loop spans 16 amino acids. The CDR3 region is CASSQIGTGDVYGYTF. The CDR3 nucleotides are TGCGCCAGCAGCCAGATCGGGACAGGGGATGTCTATGGCTACACCTTC.

The chain couples TRBV27 to TRBJ1-6; TRBD1 aligns across 8 bases. The CDR3 is made up of 18 amino acids. The V gene end was trimmed by 5 bases and the J gene end by 0 bases; junction bases not matched to a gene: 9. Looked up from germline, CDR1 is MNHEY and CDR2 is SMNVEV (reference sequence). The CDR3: CASSRDRQLSSYNSPLHF. The CDR3 DNA is TGTGCCAGCAGTCGGGACAGGCAGCTAAGCTCCTATAATTCACCCCTCCACTTT.

V gene TRBV20-1 combines with J gene TRBJ1-5; maybe TRBD1 (5 bases). The CDR3 is 15 amino acids. Germline V CDR1 and CDR2: DFQATT, SNEGSKA (reference sequence). V dropped 0 bases and J dropped 0 bases, with 9 bases sitting between them. The CDR3 DNA reads as TGCAGTGCTAGAGACAGGGAATATAGCAATCAGCCCCAGCATTTT. Protein product: CSARDREYSNQPQHF.

The gene calls are TRBV12-3 or TRBV12-4 and TRBJ2-7; D call uncertain. The CDR3 contains 14 residues. V gave up 3 bases and J gave up 0 bases, with 9 bases separating them. CDR3 nucleotide sequence: TGTGCCAGCAGTTTCAGCCCCCACTCCTACGAGCAGTACTTC. Its protein product is CASSFSPHSYEQYF.

This clonotype has just a few counts. Here the CDR3 DNA reads TGTGCCAGCACTAGCGGGACCCAAGAGCAGTTCTTC. Encoded protein: CASTSGTQEQFF. V and J are TRBV6-8 and TRBJ2-1; 9 positions agree with TRBD2. From germline, CDR1 is MNHGY and CDR2 SAAAGT. The J segment lost 10 bases and the V segment lost 7 bases, leaving 5 bases of the junction unmatched. CDR3 length: 12 amino acids.

This clonotype was recorded at least ten times. The chain carries TRBV12-5 and TRBJ2-1; 7 nucleotides agree with TRBD1. Per the germline V gene, CDR1 is LGHNT and CDR2 is FRNRAP. With V trimmed by 5 bases and J by 8 bases, 9 bases remained unmatched. This CDR3 is 14 amino acids long. The CDR3 DNA reads as TGTGCTAGTGGTGACTCACAGGGGACCCATGAGCAGTTCTTC. Residues: CASGDSQGTHEQFF.

The V call is TRBV27, the J call TRBJ1-1, with unresolved D. The V end lost 6 bases, the J end lost 3 bases, and 8 bases lay between the germline ends. CDR1 MNHEY and CDR2 SMNVEV come from the germline V gene (reference sequence). The CDR3 length is 12 residues. CDR3 DNA sequence: TGTGCCAGCAGGCACGGGGACACTGAAGCTTTCTTT. Protein sequence: CASRHGDTEAFF.

This clonotype has ten or more counts. The chain carries TRBV12-3 or TRBV12-4 and TRBJ2-7; D not resolved. V was trimmed by 5 bases and J by 2 bases, leaving 7 bases between them. This CDR3 region has 12 residues. CDR3 nucleotide sequence: TGTGCCAGCAGTCAAACTACCTACGAGCAGTACTTC. It translates to CASSQTTYEQYF.

The chain recombines TRBV7-8 with TRBJ1-1, with D possibly matching TRBD1 (6 bases). V gave up 1 base and J gave up 7 bases, with 10 bases separating them. The CDR3 spans 13 residues. Germline assignment: CDR1 SGHVS and CDR2 FQNEAQ. The CDR3 reads CASSLGQEFEAFF. The CDR3 DNA is TGTGCCAGCAGCTTAGGACAGGAGTTTGAAGCTTTCTTT.

This clonotype has just one count. The V and J genes are TRBV27 and TRBJ2-7; D possibly corresponds to TRBD1 (5 bases). The CDR3 is 13 residues long. Per germline, CDR1 MNHEY and CDR2 SMNVEV (reference sequence). Trimming removed 4 bases at V and 1 base at J, with 8 bases between. CDR3 loop: CASSWQGSYEQYF. CDR3 in DNA: TGTGCCAGCAGTTGGCAGGGTTCCTACGAGCAGTACTTC.

This clonotype was recorded at least ten times. This sequence joins TRBV7-2 and TRBJ2-7; no clear D gene. The germline V gene has CDR1 SGHTA and CDR2 FQGNSA. Trimming removed 5 bases at V and 4 bases at J, with 12 bases between. The CDR3 is 13 amino acids. CDR3 nucleotides: TGTGCCAGCAGCCTTGATACTGAGTACGAGCAGTACTTC. This gives the protein CASSLDTEYEQYF.

The chain couples TRBV4-3 to TRBJ2-2; D uncertain. Trimming removed 1 base from V and 6 bases from J, with 3 bases in between. Germline lookup yields CDR1 LGHNA and CDR2 YSLEER. This CDR3 has 12 amino acids. The CDR3 loop reads CASSQAPGELFF. The CDR3 bases are TGCGCCAGCAGCCAAGCGCCCGGGGAGCTGTTTTTT.

The chain is built from TRBV5-6 and TRBJ2-3, with D hard to call. The germline V gene has CDR1 SGHDT and CDR2 YYEEEE. There are 14 residues in the CDR3. The germline V and J ends were trimmed by 0 bases and 0 bases, with 5 bases remaining between them. As DNA, the CDR3 is TGTGCCAGCAGCTTGGCCCTCAGCACAGATACGCAGTATTTT. This gives the protein CASSLALSTDTQYF.

The table lists this clonotype with a count of one. The V and J genes are TRBV19 and TRBJ2-2; D not certain. V was pared by 4 bases and J by 1 base, with 7 bases between. The CDR3 loop spans 14 amino acids. Germline lookup yields CDR1 LNHDA and CDR2 SQIVND (reference sequence). The CDR3 here is CASSKVRNTGELFF. The CDR3 DNA follows: TGTGCCAGTAGTAAAGTTAGGAACACCGGGGAGCTGTTTTTT. The full variable domain, in which reference TRBV19 and TRBJ2-2 provide the parts outside the CDR3, is DGGITQSPKYLFRKEGQNVTLSCEQNLNHDAMYWYRQDPGQGLRLIYYSQIVNDFQKGDIAEGYSVSREKKESFPLTVTSAQKNPTAFYLCASSKVRNTGELFFGEGSRLTVL.

The genes are TRBV28 and TRBJ1-3, with TRBD1 matching 9 bases. CDR3 length: 15 amino acids. In germline, CDR1 is MDHEN, CDR2 SYDVKM. V lost 5 bases to trimming and J lost 4 bases; unmatched junction nucleotides: 6. Written as DNA, the CDR3 is TGTGCCAGCAGTCTGGGACAGGGCACCGGAAACACCATATATTTT. Protein: CASSLGQGTGNTIYF. Drawing the rest from reference TRBV28 and TRBJ1-3, the complete variable domain is DVKVTQSSRYLVKRTGEKVFLECVQDMDHENMFWYRQDPGLGLRLIYFSYDVKMKEKGDIPEGYSVSREKKERFSLILESASTNQTSMYLCASSLGQGTGNTIYFGEGSWLTVV.

The chain employs TRBV4-1 and TRBJ1-1, with a possible D match to TRBD1 (6 bases). The CDR3 consists of 16 residues. V lost 0 bases and J 5 bases, leaving 16 bases between the germline ends. The germline V gene has CDR1 MGHRA and CDR2 YSYEKL. CDR3 sequence reads: CASSQDQSGAGTEAFF. CDR3 sequence (DNA): TGCGCCAGCAGCCAAGATCAATCGGGGGCCGGGACTGAAGCTTTCTTT.

The V gene is TRBV5-4, the J gene TRBJ1-2; the D gene is possibly TRBD1 (5 bases). Trimming shortened V by 0 bases and J by 3 bases, and 12 bases separated the two germline ends. The CDR3 has 15 residues. Germline V gives CDR1 SGHNT, CDR2 YYREEE (reference sequence). In nucleotides, the CDR3 is TGTGCCAGCAGCTTGGAAGGGACGGTGGACTATGGCTACACCTTC. It yields the protein CASSLEGTVDYGYTF.

This clonotype was seen a few times. This chain uses TRBV7-6 with TRBJ1-2; the match to TRBD1 covers 8 bases. The CDR3 consists of 16 residues. J was trimmed by 2 bases and V by 5 bases; bases with no gene match: 10. In germline, CDR1 is SGHVS, CDR2 FNYEAQ. CDR3 protein: CASSPTGDGENYGYTF. The DNA for the CDR3 is TGTGCCAGCAGCCCGACAGGGGATGGCGAGAACTATGGCTACACCTTC.

This clonotype appeared many times. The rearrangement links TRBV6-2 or TRBV6-3 to TRBJ2-4; D is uncertain. Germline CDR1 and CDR2: MNHEY and SVGEGT. This CDR3 has 16 amino acids. V was pared by 0 bases and J by 4 bases, with 13 bases between. The CDR3 nucleotides are TGTGCCAGCAGTTACTCGTTCGGCTGGCAAAAAAACATTCAGTACTTC. Its translation is CASSYSFGWQKNIQYF.

This clonotype was counted at least ten times. This sequence joins TRBV5-4 and TRBJ2-3; D is possibly TRBD2 (6 bases). Germline V lookup: CDR1 SGHNT, CDR2 YYREEE (reference sequence). This CDR3 region has 15 residues. V shed 1 base and J shed 5 bases, with 14 bases lying between them. CDR3 coding DNA: TGTGCCAGCAGCTTGACCGGGGAGGATAGAGATACGCAGTATTTT. Amino acids: CASSLTGEDRDTQYF. Supplemented by reference TRBV5-4 and TRBJ2-3, the full variable domain reads ETGVTQSPTHLIKTRGQQVTLRCSSQSGHNTVSWYQQALGQGPQFIFQYYREEENGRGNFPPRFSGLQFPNYSSELNVNALELDDSALYLCASSLTGEDRDTQYFGPGTRLTVL.

The chain carries TRBV5-1 and TRBJ2-1; D call uncertain. The germline gives CDR1 SGHRS, CDR2 YFSETQ. V lost 1 base and J 7 bases, leaving 6 bases between the germline ends. This CDR3 comprises 12 residues. The CDR3 DNA reads TGCGCCAGCAGCTTGACCAGAAATGAGCAGTTCTTC. The encoded protein is CASSLTRNEQFF.

In its sample, this clonotype was seen many times. J is TRBJ1-1 and V is TRBV7-8; 7 nucleotides match TRBD1. The germline V gene has CDR1 SGHVS and CDR2 FQNEAQ. CDR3 length: 14 residues. V was clipped by 5 bases and J by 0 bases; unmatched bases: 3. In DNA form, the CDR3 reads TGTGCCAGCAGCCACGACAGGGTGAACACTGAAGCTTTCTTT. This sequence encodes CASSHDRVNTEAFF. Filled out from reference TRBV7-8 and TRBJ1-1, the complete variable domain reads GAGVSQSPRYKVAKRGQDVALRCDPISGHVSLFWYQQALGQGPEFLTYFQNEAQLDKSGLPSDRFFAERPEGSVSTLKIQRTQQEDSAVYLCASSHDRVNTEAFFGQGTRLTVV.

The chain employs TRBV12-3 or TRBV12-4 and TRBJ2-2, with 9 bases fitting TRBD1. CDR3 length: 15 amino acids. The junction had 7 bases not matched to a gene; V was cut back by 6 bases and J by 5 bases. The CDR3 nucleotides are TGTGCCAGCAGGGGACAGGGCGCCGCGACCGGGGAGCTGTTTTTT. Its translation: CASRGQGAATGELFF.

The chain employs TRBV19 and TRBJ1-2; perhaps TRBD1 as D (5 bases). Trimming took off 5 bases at V and 7 bases at J, with 14 bases between the two ends. CDR3 length: 13 residues. Germline CDR1 and CDR2: LNHDA and SQIVND (reference sequence). The CDR3 loop reads CASSGGVLRGYTF. DNA for the CDR3: TGTGCCAGTAGTGGGGGAGTTTTGCGTGGCTACACCTTC.

The chain links TRBV11-2 to TRBJ2-1; D is unclear. Germline V gives CDR1 SGHAT, CDR2 FQNNGV. The CDR3 sequence is 10 residues long. V lost 4 bases, J lost 9 bases, and 4 bases lay in between. The CDR3 DNA sequence: TGTGCCAGCAGCTCGTTTGAGCAGTTCTTC. Translated: CASSSFEQFF.

CDR3 DNA: TGCAGTGCTAGAGGGGGACAGGGAGGGGGTGAAAGCAATCAGCCCCAGCATTTT. Its protein is CSARGGQGGGESNQPQHF. The chain uses TRBV20-1 and TRBJ1-5, with 9 bases aligning to TRBD1. CDR1 is DFQATT, CDR2 SNEGSKA, per germline (reference sequence). This CDR3 has 18 residues. The junction had 11 bases not matched to a gene; V was cut back by 1 base and J by 1 base.

This chain joins TRBV27 and TRBJ1-1; D is ambiguous. Trimming took 2 bases from V and 1 from J, leaving 8 bases between them. The CDR3 extends over 14 amino acids. From germline, CDR1 is MNHEY and CDR2 SMNVEV (reference sequence). This chain's CDR3 is CASSLDWRNTEAFF. The CDR3, as DNA: TGTGCCAGCAGTTTAGATTGGCGGAACACTGAAGCTTTCTTT.

The chain employs TRBV6-6 and TRBJ1-2, with D uncertain. Per the germline V gene, CDR1 is MNHNY and CDR2 is SVGAGI (reference sequence). V dropped 4 bases and J dropped 1 base, with 10 bases sitting between them. This CDR3 region has 14 residues. The CDR3 coding sequence is TGTGCCAGCAGTTCTATGCGGGATAACTATGGCTACACCTTC. Amino acid sequence: CASSSMRDNYGYTF.